A single sample is the source of the 20 T cell receptor beta chains below, sequenced in a study of T-cell reconstitution after alpha-beta-depleted transplantation in children. A TCRbeta library incorporating unique molecular identifiers was prepared. TCRdb itself ran the PCR reads through MiXCR, one entry per CDR3 protein. This sample has approximately 640,000 distinct CDR3 sequences, with 16% found just once. The starting material was PBMCs from the stem cell graft donor, obtained from the stem cell graft. Source of these receptors: a human donor who donated a stem cell graft to a child with acute myeloid leukemia.

This clonotype was counted at least ten times. The V gene is TRBV15, the J gene TRBJ2-5; no clear D. V gave up 1 base and J gave up 1 base, with 10 bases separating them. The CDR3 is 15 residues long. The germline V gene has CDR1 LNHNV and CDR2 YYDKDF (reference sequence). This CDR3 is CATSRVGDGQETQYF. The CDR3 DNA is TGTGCCACCAGCAGAGTCGGCGACGGCCAAGAGACCCAGTACTTC.

This clonotype was seen a few times. This rearrangement joins TRBV7-2 to TRBJ2-1, with TRBD1 identical over 9 bases. Germline-derived CDR1 and CDR2 are SGHTA and FQGNSA. With V trimmed by 5 bases and J by 8 bases, 7 bases remained unmatched. The CDR3 consists of 14 residues. In DNA, the CDR3 is TGTGCCAGCAGCCTGGGGACAGGGAAGCATGAGCAGTTCTTC. Amino acids: CASSLGTGKHEQFF.

A note on this clonotype: The germline gene is not matched at one end of the junction; a read error may be the cause. The chain joins TRBV5-1 to TRBJ2-1, with TRBD1 matching over 8 bases. CDR1 SGHRS and CDR2 YFSETQ come from the germline V gene. This CDR3 region has 13 residues. This chain's CDR3 is CASSPPARTGKLF. The CDR3 coding sequence is TGCGCCAGCAGCCCCCCCGCCCGGACAGGGAAACTCTTC.

This clonotype was detected a few times. A read error may produce the germline difference seen at one junction end. The CDR3 coding sequence is TGTGCCACCAGCGGGGGGGCCCGTTACAATGAGCAGTTCTTC. This codes for CATSGGARYNEQFF. This chain links TRBV7-2 with TRBJ2-1; the match to TRBD2 covers 10 bases. The CDR3 extends over 14 amino acids. The germline gives CDR1 SGHTA, CDR2 FQGNSA.

This clonotype was recorded once. The rearrangement links TRBV7-2 to TRBJ2-3; D gene unclear. The germline V gene encodes CDR1 SGHTA and CDR2 FQGNSA. The CDR3 covers 16 residues. V dropped 5 bases and J dropped 2 bases, with 17 bases sitting between them. In DNA, the CDR3 is TGTGCCAGCAGCCCGCCGGGCCCCGACCCCACAGATACGCAGTATTTT. Translation gives CASSPPGPDPTDTQYF.

The table lists this clonotype with many counts. The V gene is TRBV7-2, the J gene TRBJ2-4; D unclear. The CDR3 spans 15 residues. Germline values: CDR1 SGHTA, CDR2 FQGNSA. V was shortened by 1 base and J by 3 bases, with 10 bases between the two germline ends. DNA for the CDR3: TGTGCCAGCAGCTTAGAAGGAGCATTCAAAAACATTCAGTACTTC. Residues: CASSLEGAFKNIQYF. The whole variable domain, filled in from reference TRBV7-2 and TRBJ2-4, reads GAGVSQSPSNKVTEKGKDVELRCDPISGHTALYWYRQSLGQGLEFLIYFQGNSAPDKSGLPSDRFSAERTGGSVSTLTIQRTQQEDSAVYLCASSLEGAFKNIQYFGAGTRLSVL.

The chain has TRBV20-1 and TRBJ2-3; 16 bases are a match to TRBD2. Per germline, CDR1 DFQATT and CDR2 SNEGSKA (reference sequence). The CDR3 contains 17 residues. With 5 bases clipped from V and 1 base from J, the junction kept 6 bases outside the gene matches. This CDR3 is CSAAGLAGGDGTDTQYF. CDR3 sequence (DNA): TGCAGTGCTGCGGGACTAGCGGGGGGGGACGGCACAGATACGCAGTATTTT.

The chain carries TRBV7-9 and TRBJ2-1; D is undetermined. The CDR3 is 12 amino acids. Trimming cost V 3 bases and J 9 bases, with 9 bases left between them. Germline values: CDR1 SEHNR, CDR2 FQNEAQ (reference sequence). CDR3 coding DNA: TGTGCCAGCAGCTTCCGTCCGGGTGAGCAGTTCTTC. This translates into CASSFRPGEQFF.

This clonotype was found a few times. The chain couples TRBV7-6 to TRBJ2-6; tentatively, D is TRBD1 (5 bases). V lost 3 bases, J lost 8 bases, and 11 bases lay in between. The germline gives CDR1 SGHVS, CDR2 FNYEAQ. The CDR3 loop spans 14 amino acids. CDR3 in amino acids: CASSLQGRTNVLTF. CDR3 bases: TGTGCCAGCAGCTTGCAGGGAAGAACCAACGTCCTGACTTTC.

Ten or more counts support this clonotype. The genes are TRBV29-1 and TRBJ1-6; 8 positions agree with TRBD1. CDR1 SQVTM and CDR2 ANQGSEA come from the germline V gene. The ends lost 7 bases at V and 7 bases at J; junction bases unmatched: 6. The CDR3 covers 13 residues. CDR3 in DNA: TGCAGCGCTCTGGACAGGGTCAATTCACCCCTCCACTTT. The encoded protein is CSALDRVNSPLHF.

The chain has TRBV4-3 and TRBJ2-7; 7 nucleotides match TRBD1. CDR3 size: 13 residues. CDR1 and CDR2 from the germline V gene are LGHNA and YSLEER. V dropped 3 bases and J dropped 4; count of bases not matched to a gene: 3. CDR3 nucleotides: TGCGCCAGCAGCCAGGACAGGAATTACGAGCAGTACTTC. Translation: CASSQDRNYEQYF.

This clonotype was seen ten or more times. This sequence joins TRBV9 and TRBJ1-6; no firm D call. The length of the CDR3 is 14 residues. Germline assignment: CDR1 SGDLS and CDR2 YYNGEE. V lost 2 bases to trimming and J lost 8 bases, with 11 bases between them. The CDR3 DNA reads as TGTGCCAGCAGCGTCCGGGAGACTGATTCACCCCTCCACTTT. Translated, it gives CASSVRETDSPLHF.

The V call is TRBV5-1, the J call TRBJ2-3; D is ambiguous. The CDR3 spans 15 residues. Germline-derived CDR1 and CDR2 are SGHRS and YFSETQ. The V end was cut by 1 base, the J end by 2 bases, with 11 bases between. The CDR3 nucleotides are TGCGCCAGCAGCTTGAAATCTATCCCCACAGATACGCAGTATTTT. It translates to CASSLKSIPTDTQYF.

This clonotype was seen repeatedly, ten times or more. The V and J genes are TRBV6-5 and TRBJ1-2, with 9 bases matching TRBD1. CDR1 and CDR2 from the germline V gene are MNHEY and SVGAGI. CDR3 length: 14 amino acids. V was pared by 5 bases and J by 6 bases, with 7 bases of the junction left unmatched. In DNA form, the CDR3 reads TGTGCCAGCAGTCCCCCGGGACAGGGCCATGGCTACACCTTC. It encodes CASSPPGQGHGYTF.

The J gene is TRBJ2-7, the V gene TRBV7-9; D remains unclear. CDR3 length: 14 residues. The germline V gene encodes CDR1 SEHNR and CDR2 FQNEAQ (reference sequence). Trimming shortened V by 5 bases and J by 6 bases, and 17 bases separated the two germline ends. The chain's CDR3 is CASSPIARALEQYF. DNA for the CDR3: TGTGCCAGCAGCCCTATAGCACGGGCCCTCGAGCAGTACTTC.

This clonotype was recorded many times. J is TRBJ1-5 and V is TRBV20-1; D is undetermined. The V gene's germline CDR1 is DFQATT and CDR2 SNEGSKA (reference sequence). V was shortened by 5 bases and J by 3 bases, with 8 bases between the two germline ends. The CDR3 runs to 12 residues. The CDR3 region is CSAWRTNQPQHF. As DNA, the CDR3 is TGCAGTGCTTGGAGGACCAATCAGCCCCAGCATTTT.

In nucleotides, the CDR3 is TGTGCCAGCAGCTTACTGGAGAGCTCCTACAATGAGCAGTTCTTC. Its protein product is CASSLLESSYNEQFF. V gene TRBV7-8 combines with J gene TRBJ2-1; no clear D gene. Trimming left V 2 bases short and J 0 bases short, with 8 bases between. Germline V lookup: CDR1 SGHVS, CDR2 FQNEAQ. The CDR3 contains 15 residues.

The chain links TRBV7-9 to TRBJ1-4; no firm D call. With 4 bases removed from V and 8 bases from J, the gap between germline ends came to 17 bases. The germline V gene has CDR1 SEHNR and CDR2 FQNEAQ (reference sequence). The CDR3 runs to 15 residues. CDR3 sequence: CASSSLNPAGEKLFF. In DNA form, the CDR3 reads TGTGCCAGCAGCTCGCTTAACCCCGCCGGGGAAAAACTGTTTTTT.

This clonotype was counted at least ten times. J is TRBJ1-6 and V is TRBV30; tentatively, D is TRBD1 (5 bases). Trimming cost V 0 bases and J 6 bases, with 6 bases left between them. Germline CDR1 is GTSNPN and CDR2 is SVGIG (reference sequence). This CDR3 comprises 13 residues. CDR3 bases: TGTGCCTGGAGTGTTAGGGGTAATTCACCCCTCCACTTT. This encodes CAWSVRGNSPLHF.

The table lists this clonotype with many counts. In DNA form, the CDR3 reads TGTGCCAGCAGTTACTACAGGGGGACCGTCTCTGGAAACACCATATATTTT. Protein sequence: CASSYYRGTVSGNTIYF. The rearrangement links TRBV6-5 to TRBJ1-3; 8 positions match TRBD1. The CDR3 has 17 residues. With V trimmed by 1 base and J by 0 bases, 5 bases remained unmatched. Germline V gene lookup returns CDR1 MNHEY and CDR2 SVGAGI.